This T cell receptor beta chain was identified in a study of tumor-infiltrating lymphocytes in primary liver carcinoma (dated by TCRdb to the late 2010s). A note on the overall study: Between November 2015 and March 2016, several patients in China with histopathologically diagnosed primary liver carcinoma had their tumors surgically resected. Of the five patients, three men and two women aged 30 to 69 years, four had hepatocellular carcinoma and one had combined HCC and intrahepatic cholangiocarcinoma. The tumors of the five patients were staged as T1-T3 N0M0, with maximum diameters ranging from about 4.2 to 10 cm. Roughly 3.65 to 7.5 million productive TCRbeta reads were obtained per sample, and no significant difference in read depth was found between tissue types. The study combined TCRbeta repertoire sequencing, expression microarrays and whole-exome sequencing across five regions of each liver tumor, with adjacent normal tissue and blood. A total of some 35 specimens from 5 patients went through TCRbeta repertoire sequencing, namely 25 tumor regions, 5 adjacent noncancerous liver tissues and 5 peripheral blood samples. Reproducibility between technical replicate repertoires was high, with correlation coefficients above 0.98 and mean shared-clone rates roughly 0.87. Here is what the overall study found, with its caveats: Consistent with antigen-driven expansion, pairs of tumor regions showed higher repertoire overlap (mean roughly 36%) than either tumor-adjacent pairs (around 17%) or tumor-blood pairs (approximately 15%). Because the samples were bulk and unsorted, CD4+ and CD8+ T cell repertoires could not be compared. Only the TCR beta chain was sequenced, so true repertoire diversity is likely underestimated because unpaired alpha chains were not captured. Only a few patients were included in the study, and the authors note that the findings should be validated in a larger study. The top 250 clones accounted for a significantly greater share of the repertoire in tumors than in blood (p = 0.039).

Only a few counts were recorded for this clonotype. The specificity of this receptor is unknown. A much larger clone lies a single base off, so this may be a read error. A constant-region primer and ProtoScript II reverse transcriptase were used to reverse-transcribe TCRbeta-specific cDNA from 500 ng total RNA. The TCRbeta libraries were prepared through three rounds of nested multiplex PCR following a slightly modified ARM-PCR procedure. A final 25-cycle PCR with Deep VentR polymerase added sample barcodes and Illumina adapters. Before sequencing, amplicons of 200-500 bp were gel-purified using a QIAquick gel extraction kit. An Illumina HiSeq 2500 was used to sequence the TCRbeta amplicons with 250-bp paired-end reads. Per the source publication's procedure: Quality trimming of reads was performed with Trimmomatic v0.33, and paired reads were merged with FLASH v1.2.11 so that full CDR3 sequences could be recovered. V, D and J germline segments were assigned to the rearranged TCRbeta sequences by MiGEC v1.2.1b. VDJtools v1.0.0 computed clonotype statistics and Shannon-Wiener diversity indices. To reduce sampling bias, subsequent analyses other than the diversity analysis used only the 250 most abundant clonotypes in each sample. TCRdb trimmed public reads at Q25 via fastp, called clones via MiXCR and kept in-frame beta chains. Each CDR3 protein gets just one entry, which takes the most common genes and DNA from the rows behind it. These V and J calls derive from TCRdb rather than the authors' analysis. Within this sample are 250,000 to 400,000 distinct CDR3 sequences, with more than 55% of them counted one time only. Approximately 9.4% of the sample comes from the top ten.

Blood RNA was extracted from unsorted whole blood using TRIzol reagent, and germline DNA was obtained with the DNeasy Blood & Tissue kit. Chronic HBV infection was present in the patients, and the patients were treatment-naive at sampling. Before surgery, about 4 milliliters of peripheral blood were collected into K2EDTA tubes. The source is a man aged 40-55 years with primary liver carcinoma and hepatitis B virus infection. The sample consisted of peripheral blood.

The CDR3 amino acid sequence is: CSVGGLAGDHERYF. In nucleotides, the sequence is TGCAGCGTTGGTGGGCTAGCGGGAGACCACGAGCGGTACTTC. The sequence links TRBV29-1 to TRBJ2-7; 10 bases in the junction line up with TRBD2. CDR1 and CDR2 are read off the germline V gene as SQVTM and ANQGSEA. The CDR3 contains 14 residues, cysteine and phenylalanine counted. The DNA shown is the 42-base CDR3, in frame from base 1.